This T cell receptor beta chain came from a study of CD8 T cells in ankylosing spondylitis. Findings and limits, study-wide: Characteristic of ankylosing spondylitis blood, it appeared, was a TCR beta motif comprising several highly homologous variants. A subset of motif variants has previously been described in the synovial fluid and blood of reactive arthritis. Significant enrichment of disease-linked clones was reported in matched ankylosing spondylitis synovial fluid.

With molecular barcodes, quantitative 5'-RACE was used to make the TCR beta libraries. Via MiXCR, TCRdb re-called the 5' RACE reads, giving one row per CDR3 protein. The sample includes under 150,000 distinct CDR3 sequences, about an eighth of them seen just once. CDR1 is MDHEN and CDR2 is SYDVKM in the germline V gene. The CDR3 is 15 amino acids. V lost 5 bases, J lost 4 bases, and 7 bases stayed unmatched. This clonotype was seen many times. What it binds is not known. This chain uses TRBV28 with TRBJ2-2, with 7 nucleotides matching TRBD2. The TCR was taken from a female donor with ankylosing spondylitis or in good health (not recorded which). Sequenced material: blood, either unsorted or a sorted T cell fraction (not recorded which). CDR3: CASSGSERGTGELFF. Written as DNA, the CDR3 is TGTGCCAGCAGTGGTTCCGAGCGGGGCACCGGGGAGCTGTTTTTT.